This T cell receptor beta chain is drawn from a study of OX40 agonist ivuxolimab in advanced cancers. Study-wide results and caveats: At 0.1 to 3.0 mg/kg and by week 6, CD4+ and CD8+ T cells in the blood had expanded clonally. Normalized T-cell clonal expansion was also low in a subset of nonresponders.

In the case of this clone: Its antigen remains unidentified.

Only in-frame clones appear in the TCRdb table, and some are missing; sequencing was by immunoSEQ multiplex PCR. The sample lists tens of thousands of clones, 82% occurring once. V shed 3 bases, J shed 4 bases, and the junction held 2 bases outside the gene matches. The CDR3 runs to 16 residues. In germline, CDR1 is KGHSH, CDR2 LQKENI. J is TRBJ2-2 and V is TRBV18, with 13 bases identical to TRBD2. The receptor's source is an adult with an advanced solid tumor such as melanoma, head and neck, liver or kidney cancer. Sample: CD4+ or CD8+ T cells sorted from blood, taken in a trial of the OX40 agonist ivuxolimab. CDR3 sequence: CASSPGLAGVTGELFF. CDR3 in DNA: TGTGCCAGCTCACCCGGACTAGCGGGGGTCACCGGGGAGCTGTTTTTT.